This T cell receptor (beta chain) was recovered during a study of tissue T cells after allogeneic stem cell transplantation. The germline V gene has CDR1 SNHLY and CDR2 FYNGKV (reference sequence). Trimming cost V 6 bases and J 3 bases; bases outside gene matches: 1. This CDR3 is built from 13 residues. About this clone itself: Its antigen is undetermined. Mouse gene names apply. The read is 1 residue too short to cover the CDR3 end, so that end is filled in from the germline J gene.

Points from the study as a whole: Motif-based clustering found tissue-specific repertoire signatures shared across patients, though few clones were shared. Some tissue clones might be persisting host cells; their alloreactivity or antigen specificity was not determined. Sampling depth was limited, and the cohort was small and clinically varied.

The assay was immunoSEQ multiplex PCR, and TCRdb's table has in-frame clones only and misses some. The data contain fewer than 5,500 clones, approximately 50% of them seen just once; the ten biggest clones take up over 6.5%. Described time point: mouse harvest day 7 after allogeneic transplant. Mouse grafts combined 10^7 T-cell-depleted bone marrow cells with 10^6 splenic CD5+ T cells. The V call is TRBV3, the J call TRBJ2-7; TRBD2 matches at 11 bases. Material: gut tissue. The TCR sequence derives from a female BALB/c mouse given C57BL/6 T cells with graft-versus-host disease after an allogeneic hematopoietic cell transplant. The CDR3 here is CASRDWGGYEQYF. The DNA read from the CDR3 is TGTGCCAGCAGAGACTGGGGGGGCTATGAACAGTAC. The entire variable domain, with the rest obtained from reference TRBV3 and TRBJ2-7, is as follows: GPKVLQIPSHQIIDMGQMVTLNCDPVSNHLYFYWYKQILGQQMEFLVNFYNGKVMEKSKLFKDQFSVERPDGSYFTLKIQPTALEDSAVYFCASRDWGGYEQYFGPGTRLTVL.